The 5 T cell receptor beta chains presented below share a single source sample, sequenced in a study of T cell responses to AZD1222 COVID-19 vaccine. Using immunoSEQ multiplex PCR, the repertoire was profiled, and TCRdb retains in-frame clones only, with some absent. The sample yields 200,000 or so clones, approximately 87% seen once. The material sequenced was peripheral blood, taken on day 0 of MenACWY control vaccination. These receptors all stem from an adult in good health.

CDR3 in DNA: TGTGCCAGCAGAAACACAGGGATGAACACTGAAGCTTTCTTT. Residues: CASRNTGMNTEAFF. The chain links TRBV2 to TRBJ1-1; a possible D gene is TRBD1 (6 bases). The CDR3 contains 14 residues. Trimming removed 6 bases at V and 0 bases at J, with 11 bases between. Germline-derived CDR1 and CDR2 are SNHLY and FYNNEI.

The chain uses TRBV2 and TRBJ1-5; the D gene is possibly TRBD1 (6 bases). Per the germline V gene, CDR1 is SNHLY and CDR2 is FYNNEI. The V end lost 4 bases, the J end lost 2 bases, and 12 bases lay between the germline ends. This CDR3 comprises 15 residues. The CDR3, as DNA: TGTGCCAGCAGTGTTGCGGGGGCTGGCAATCAGCCCCAGCATTTT. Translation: CASSVAGAGNQPQHF.

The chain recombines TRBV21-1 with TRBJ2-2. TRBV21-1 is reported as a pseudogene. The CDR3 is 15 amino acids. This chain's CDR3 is CASSKSGPPTGELFF. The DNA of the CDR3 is TGTGCCAGCAGCAAGTCGGGACCGCCTACCGGGGAGCTGTTTTTT.

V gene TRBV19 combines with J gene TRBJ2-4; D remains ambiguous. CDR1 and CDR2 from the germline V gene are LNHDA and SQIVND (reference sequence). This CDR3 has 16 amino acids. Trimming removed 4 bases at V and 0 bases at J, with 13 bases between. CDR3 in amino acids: CASSNNWPQAKNIQYF. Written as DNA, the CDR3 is TGTGCCAGTAGTAATAATTGGCCCCAAGCCAAAAACATTCAGTACTTC.

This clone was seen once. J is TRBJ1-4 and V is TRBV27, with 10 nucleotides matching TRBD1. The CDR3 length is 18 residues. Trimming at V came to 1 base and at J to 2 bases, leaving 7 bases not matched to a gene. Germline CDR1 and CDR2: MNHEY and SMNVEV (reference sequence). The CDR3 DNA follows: TGTGCCAGCAGTTTATATGGGACAGGGGCGAGGACTAATGAAAAACTGTTTTTT. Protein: CASSLYGTGARTNEKLFF.